The T cell receptor beta chain described here comes from a study of blood T cell repertoires in COVID-19. TCRdb's table, derived via immunoSEQ multiplex PCR, lists solely in-frame clones and lacks some. The sample contains 350,000 to 500,000 clones, about 90% of which appear only once. The CDR3 is 15 amino acids. CDR1 and CDR2 from the germline V gene are MNHEY and SMNVEV (reference sequence). The ends lost 2 bases at V and 8 bases at J; junction bases unmatched: 6. Seattle enrolled patients during active infection and tracked them longitudinally. This TCR was recovered from a man younger than 35 with COVID-19, enrolled during active disease. The sequencing sample was made of peripheral blood. This rearrangement joins TRBV27 to TRBJ1-6; 7 bases are shared with TRBD1. The CDR3 DNA reads as TGTGCCAGCAGTTTAGCCGGGACAGCTTATTCACCCCTCCACTTT. It yields the protein CASSLAGTAYSPLHF.